This T cell receptor beta chain was retrieved from a study of a mutant IDH1 vaccine in newly diagnosed glioma. About the research overall: There were roughly 62% males and around 40% females among treated patients, whose mean age was approximately 41 years. Study outcomes and limitations: Approximately 95% of patients showed vaccine-induced immune responses across multiple MHC alleles.

Using immunoSEQ multiplex PCR, the repertoire was profiled, and TCRdb retains in-frame clones only, with some absent. The sample has tens of thousands of clones, about 65% seen once. This sample's time point: week 47, end of study. One vaccine dose held 300 ug of mutant IDH1 20-mer peptide and came with topical imiquimod. About this clone itself: Antigen: not known.

The germline V gene has CDR1 SGHDT and CDR2 YYEEEE. This CDR3 has 17 amino acids. V shed 0 bases and J 2 bases; nucleotides not matched to a gene: 6. This TCR was recovered from a middle-aged man with glioma. Some clones in this sample may be carry-over from other donors' samples. The chain carries TRBV5-6 and TRBJ2-5, with 11 bases lining up with TRBD2. The sequenced sample was peripheral blood mononuclear cells (PBMCs), obtained from a glioma patient whose treatment included an IDH1 peptide vaccine. The CDR3 nucleotides read TGTGCCAGCAGCTTGGAGGGACTAGCGGTAACTCAAGAGACCCAGTACTTC. Amino acids: CASSLEGLAVTQETQYF. Full variable domain (missing parts from reference TRBV5-6 and TRBJ2-5): DAGVTQSPTHLIKTRGQQVTLRCSPKSGHDTVSWYQQALGQGPQFIFQYYEEEERQRGNFPDRFSGHQFPNYSSELNVNALLLGDSALYLCASSLEGLAVTQETQYFGPGTRLLVL.